This record concerns one T cell receptor (beta chain) sequence. This specimen belongs to a study of shared clonotypes between healthy human individuals. Terminally differentiated effector memory CD45RA+ cells were excluded by CCR7 positive selection of CD45RO-negative cells. TCRdb's table, derived via immunoSEQ multiplex PCR, lists solely in-frame clones and lacks some. The sample includes roughly 2.1 million clones, approximately 94% of them seen just once. Sequenced input: naive CD8+ T cells from PBMCs. The receptor was derived from a man between 18 and 29 years old in good health. Some clones in this sample may be carry-over from other donors' samples.

The CDR3 sequence is CASSYDRVIRNTEAFF. The CDR3 bases are TGTGCCAGCAGTTACGACAGGGTAATAAGGAACACTGAAGCTTTCTTT. The V call is TRBV6-5, the J call TRBJ1-1; 7 nucleotides align to TRBD1. Per the germline V gene, CDR1 is MNHEY and CDR2 is SVGAGI. J gave up 1 base and V 2 bases, and 7 bases lay outside the gene matches. This CDR3 comprises 16 residues.